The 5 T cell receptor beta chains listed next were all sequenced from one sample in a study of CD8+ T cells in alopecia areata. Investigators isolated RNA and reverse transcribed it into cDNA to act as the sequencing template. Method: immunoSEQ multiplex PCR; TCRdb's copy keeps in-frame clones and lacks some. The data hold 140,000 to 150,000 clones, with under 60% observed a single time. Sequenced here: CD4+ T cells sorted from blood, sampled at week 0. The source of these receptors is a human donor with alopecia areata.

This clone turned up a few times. CDR3 bases: TGTGCCAGCAGCCCGGGACCTGGCTATGGGGGGCCGTATTTT. It specifies CASSPGPGYGGPYF. The J gene is TRBJ2-3, the V gene TRBV7-6; D may match TRBD1 or TRBD2 (6 bases each). Germline values: CDR1 SGHVS, CDR2 FNYEAQ. The CDR3 is made up of 14 amino acids. V was clipped by 5 bases and J by 14 bases, with 23 bases between them.

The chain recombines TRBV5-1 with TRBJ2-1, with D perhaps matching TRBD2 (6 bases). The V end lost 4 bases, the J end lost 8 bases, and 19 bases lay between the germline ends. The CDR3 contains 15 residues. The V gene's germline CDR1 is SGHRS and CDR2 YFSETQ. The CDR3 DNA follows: TGCGCCAGCAGCCTCCTCGGCGGGGCCTGGGATGAGCAGTTCTTC. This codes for CASSLLGGAWDEQFF.

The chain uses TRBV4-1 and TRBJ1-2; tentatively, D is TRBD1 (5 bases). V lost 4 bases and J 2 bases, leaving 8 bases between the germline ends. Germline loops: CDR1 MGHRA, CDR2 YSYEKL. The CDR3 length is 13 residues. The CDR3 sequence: CASSPGPNYGYTF. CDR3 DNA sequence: TGCGCCAGCAGCCCGGGACCGAACTATGGCTACACCTTC.

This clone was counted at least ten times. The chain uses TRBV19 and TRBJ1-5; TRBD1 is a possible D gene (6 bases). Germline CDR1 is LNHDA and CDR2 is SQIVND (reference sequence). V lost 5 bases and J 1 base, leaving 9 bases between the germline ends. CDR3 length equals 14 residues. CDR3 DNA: TGTGCCAGTAGTGGGGGGGGCAGCAATCAGCCCCAGCATTTT. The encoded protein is CASSGGGSNQPQHF.

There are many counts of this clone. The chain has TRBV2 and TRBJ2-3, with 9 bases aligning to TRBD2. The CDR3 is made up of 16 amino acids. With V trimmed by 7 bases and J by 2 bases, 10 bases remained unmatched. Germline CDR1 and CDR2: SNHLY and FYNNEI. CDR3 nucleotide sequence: TGTGCCAGCACCTCTCGGACTAGCGTGCTCACAGATACGCAGTATTTT. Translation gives CASTSRTSVLTDTQYF.